The 20 T cell receptor beta chains presented below share a single source sample, sequenced in a study of T cell changes during pregnancy in multiple sclerosis. Here immunoSEQ multiplex PCR was the method, and the copy in TCRdb shows in-frame clones only, minus some. The sample includes tens of thousands of clones, approximately 94% seen only once; the top ten take approximately 6%. Sequenced here: CD8+ T cells from peripheral blood mononuclear cells, sampled before pregnancy. Every receptor here comes from a female donor with multiple sclerosis, enrolled in a pregnancy study.

The chain is built from TRBV11-3 and TRBJ2-2, with D maybe TRBD1 (6 bases). Trimming pared 4 bases from V and 3 bases from J, leaving 12 bases between. Germline V gives CDR1 SGHNT, CDR2 YENEEA. CDR3 length: 15 residues. CDR3 sequence reads: CASSSTGQYTGELFF. In nucleotides, the CDR3 is TGTGCCAGCAGCTCGACCGGACAGTACACCGGGGAGCTGTTTTTT.

The V gene is TRBV27, the J gene TRBJ2-2, with D possibly matching TRBD1 (6 bases). Trimming removed 7 bases at V and 1 base at J, with 10 bases between. Germline V lookup: CDR1 MNHEY, CDR2 SMNVEV (reference sequence). CDR3 length: 14 amino acids. DNA for the CDR3: TGTGCCAGCACCGACAGGCAGAACACCGGGGAGCTGTTTTTT. This codes for CASTDRQNTGELFF.

In its sample, this clone was seen once. The chain is built from TRBV6-5 and TRBJ1-2, with D tentatively TRBD1 (5 bases). Trimming took off 2 bases at V and 3 bases at J, with 10 bases between the two ends. The germline V gene encodes CDR1 MNHEY and CDR2 SVGAGI. The CDR3 is 14 residues long. CDR3 coding DNA: TGTGCCAGCAGTTACGTCGCGGGGGACTATGGCTACACCTTC. Residues: CASSYVAGDYGYTF.

CDR3 sequence (DNA): TGCGCCAGCAGCCAAGATTCAGGGAACACTGAAGCTTTCTTT. Residues: CASSQDSGNTEAFF. The chain employs TRBV4-1 and TRBJ1-1, with D unclear. This CDR3 region has 14 residues. V shed 0 bases and J shed 1 base, with 6 bases lying between them. Germline assignment: CDR1 MGHRA and CDR2 YSYEKL.

The rearrangement uses TRBV2 and TRBJ2-7; D gene unclear. Trimming cost V 3 bases and J 5 bases, with 14 bases left between them. This CDR3 is built from 14 residues. The germline V gene encodes CDR1 SNHLY and CDR2 FYNNEI. CDR3 sequence: CASSDWRGFNEQYF. The CDR3 DNA is TGTGCCAGCAGTGACTGGAGAGGATTCAACGAGCAGTACTTC.

This clone was counted a single time. The chain uses TRBV15 and TRBJ2-3, with D maybe TRBD2 (8 bases). Trimming took off 3 bases at V and 4 bases at J, with 20 bases between the two ends. This CDR3 spans 17 amino acids. From germline, CDR1 is LNHNV and CDR2 YYDKDF (reference sequence). The CDR3 coding sequence is TGTGCCACCAGCAGGGGTCGGGAGGGGGCCGCCTCAGATACGCAGTATTTT. Its protein is CATSRGREGAASDTQYF.

The chain links TRBV7-8 to TRBJ1-4; D perhaps matches TRBD1 (6 bases). The V and J ends lost 5 bases and 7 bases respectively, with 17 bases between them. The CDR3 runs to 15 residues. Germline V gene sequence: CDR1 SGHVS, CDR2 FQNEAQ. The CDR3 bases are TGTGCCAGCAGCGCGTTTGGGACACCCAGTGAAAAACTGTTTTTT. Translated: CASSAFGTPSEKLFF. The variable domain in full, completed from reference TRBV7-8 and TRBJ1-4, reads GAGVSQSPRYKVAKRGQDVALRCDPISGHVSLFWYQQALGQGPEFLTYFQNEAQLDKSGLPSDRFFAERPEGSVSTLKIQRTQQEDSAVYLCASSAFGTPSEKLFFGSGTQLSVL.

The V gene is TRBV11-2, the J gene TRBJ1-2; D call uncertain. CDR1 and CDR2 (germline): SGHAT, FQNNGV. The CDR3 is 19 residues long. The germline V and J ends were trimmed by 6 bases and 0 bases, with 26 bases remaining between them. In DNA form, the CDR3 reads TGTGCCAGCAGTCCTTACGTGTTTTTCCAGGAGGGAACTAACTATGGCTACACCTTC. Translated, it gives CASSPYVFFQEGTNYGYTF.

V is TRBV18 and J is TRBJ2-5; 8 positions match TRBD2. The CDR3 has 15 residues. CDR1 is KGHSH, CDR2 LQKENI, per germline. V lost 3 bases, J lost 2 bases, and 5 bases stayed unmatched. The CDR3 nucleotides are TGTGCCAGCTCACCTGTTACGGGGGGGCAAGAGACCCAGTACTTC. It specifies CASSPVTGGQETQYF.

About this clone itself: The CDR3 carries no conserved terminal phenylalanine or tryptophan, so it likely arises from a read error. This chain connects TRBV15 to TRBJ2-7; no firm D call. The germline CDR1 and CDR2 sequences are LNHNV and YYDKDF (reference sequence). There are 14 residues in the CDR3. With 4 bases removed from V and 3 bases from J, the gap between germline ends came to 13 bases. CDR3 residues: CATSTDYGDYEQYL. For the CDR3, the DNA is TGTGCCACCAGCACGGATTATGGGGACTACGAGCAGTACCTC.

The chain links TRBV4-1 to TRBJ1-5, with 9 bases identical to TRBD1. V shed 2 bases and J 4 bases; nucleotides not matched to a gene: 3. CDR1 is MGHRA and CDR2 is YSYEKL in the germline V gene. The CDR3 length is 15 residues. The CDR3 spells CASSQQTGGNQPQHF. CDR3 DNA: TGCGCCAGCAGCCAACAGACAGGGGGGAATCAGCCCCAGCATTTT.

The CDR3 loop reads CASSWGTGGNYGYTF. CDR3 coding DNA: TGTGCCAGCAGCTGGGGGACAGGGGGCAACTATGGCTACACCTTC. The chain has TRBV7-9 and TRBJ1-2; the match to TRBD1 covers 12 bases. The CDR3 totals 15 residues. V lost 4 bases and J lost 2; bases outside the gene matches: 2. Germline CDR1 and CDR2: SEHNR and FQNEAQ (reference sequence).

The V and J genes are TRBV4-1 and TRBJ1-4; D is unclear. Trimming took off 0 bases at V and 6 bases at J, with 14 bases between the two ends. This CDR3 is built from 16 residues. Germline V gene data show CDR1 as MGHRA and CDR2 as YSYEKL. CDR3: CASSQDRPGSYEKLFF. The CDR3 DNA reads TGCGCCAGCAGCCAAGATCGCCCGGGGTCATATGAAAAACTGTTTTTT.

This chain uses TRBV5-4 with TRBJ2-7; tentatively, D is TRBD2 (7 bases). Between the trimmed V and J ends, which lost 0 bases and 5 bases, there was a span of 12 bases. Germline V gene sequence: CDR1 SGHNT, CDR2 YYREEE (reference sequence). This CDR3 region has 14 residues. The CDR3 DNA sequence: TGTGCCAGCAGCTTGGCGGGGGGCGGTGACGAGCAGTACTTC. This codes for CASSLAGGGDEQYF.

The chain carries TRBV7-8 and TRBJ2-5; tentative D call: TRBD1 (7 bases). Trimming left V 5 bases short and J 2 bases short, with 21 bases between. Germline V gene lookup returns CDR1 SGHVS and CDR2 FQNEAQ. The CDR3 totals 17 residues. The DNA of the CDR3 is TGTGCCAGCAGCCTTCCAACGACAGGGAGGATTCAAGAGACCCAGTACTTC. This codes for CASSLPTTGRIQETQYF.

V gene TRBV15 combines with J gene TRBJ2-7; possible D gene TRBD1, 6 bases. Trimming removed 0 bases from V and 4 bases from J, with 13 bases in between. Germline CDR1 reads LNHNV; CDR2 reads YYDKDF (reference sequence). The CDR3 is 15 residues long. The CDR3 nucleotides are TGTGCCACCAGCAGAGAAGGGGGTAGGGGGTACGAGCAGTACTTC. Amino acid sequence: CATSREGGRGYEQYF.

The gene calls are TRBV9 and TRBJ1-5; D is unresolved. V lost 3 bases to trimming and J lost 0 bases, with 10 bases between them. This CDR3 region has 15 residues. The germline CDR1 and CDR2 sequences are SGDLS and YYNGEE. CDR3 sequence reads: CASSGGGNSNQPQHF. In nucleotides, the CDR3 is TGTGCCAGCAGCGGGGGAGGGAATAGCAATCAGCCCCAGCATTTT.

The chain combines TRBV18 with TRBJ1-5; 7 bases fit TRBD1. The CDR3 has 15 residues. CDR1 and CDR2 (germline): KGHSH, LQKENI. V shed 3 bases, J shed 0 bases, and the junction held 2 bases outside the gene matches. CDR3 residues: CASSPRDSSNQPQHF. In DNA, the CDR3 is TGTGCCAGCTCACCCCGGGACAGTAGCAATCAGCCCCAGCATTTT. The full variable domain, its missing parts supplied by reference TRBV18 and TRBJ1-5, is NAGVMQNPRHLVRRRGQEARLRCSPMKGHSHVYWYRQLPEEGLKFMVYLQKENIIDESGMPKERFSAEFPKEGPSILRIQQVVRGDSAAYFCASSPRDSSNQPQHFGDGTRLSIL.

This clone turned up a few times. The rearrangement uses TRBV28 and TRBJ2-1; TRBD1 agrees at 7 bases. The CDR3 length is 16 residues. Germline CDR1 and CDR2: MDHEN and SYDVKM. The ends lost 1 base at V and 2 bases at J; junction bases unmatched: 5. CDR3 bases: TGTGCCAGCAGTTTATTAGAAGGGGGCGCCTACAATGAGCAGTTCTTC. It codes for CASSLLEGGAYNEQFF.

This clone was picked up a small number of times. The chain carries TRBV9 and TRBJ2-7; 7 bases fit TRBD2. The germline CDR1 and CDR2 sequences are SGDLS and YYNGEE. J gave up 2 bases and V 0 bases, and 8 bases lay outside the gene matches. The CDR3 covers 16 residues. The CDR3 DNA is TGTGCCAGCAGCGTAGATGAAGCGGGGCCCCCCTACGAGCAGTACTTC. This sequence encodes CASSVDEAGPPYEQYF.